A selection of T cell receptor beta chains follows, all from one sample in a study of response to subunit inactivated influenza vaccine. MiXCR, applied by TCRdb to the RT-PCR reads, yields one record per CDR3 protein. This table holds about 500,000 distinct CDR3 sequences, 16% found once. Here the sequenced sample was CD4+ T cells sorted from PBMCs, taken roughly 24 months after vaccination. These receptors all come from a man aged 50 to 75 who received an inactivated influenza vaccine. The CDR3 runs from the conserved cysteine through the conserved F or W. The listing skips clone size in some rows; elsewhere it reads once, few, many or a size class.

CDR3: CASSLFSASGRLGSGEQYF
length: 19
J: TRBJ2-7
size: few
V: TRBV11-1

CDR3: CSVPAGTSTIYNEQFF
length: 16
J: TRBJ2-1
size: few
V: TRBV29-1

CDR3: CASMTGGADTQYF
length: 13
J: TRBJ2-3
size: .
V: TRBV28

CDR3: CASSLGGQGTEAFF
length: 14
J: TRBJ1-1
size: .
V: TRBV5-1

CDR3: CASSQGFHEQYF
length: 12
J: TRBJ2-7
size: few
V: TRBV2

CDR3: CASSLDTGAGSPLHF
length: 15
J: TRBJ1-6
size: few
V: TRBV7-6

CDR3: CASSQESGTSAQYSQFF
length: 17
J: TRBJ2-1
size: .
V: TRBV4-2

CDR3: CASSQGGRISGNTIYF
length: 16
J: TRBJ1-3
size: .
V: TRBV3-1

CDR3: CASSLGGWDYNEQFF
length: 15
J: TRBJ2-1
size: .
V: TRBV5-1

CDR3: CASSYSLGKVAYEQYF
length: 16
J: TRBJ2-7
size: few
V: TRBV6-2/TRBV6-3

CDR3: CASSASGGLDIQYF
length: 14
J: TRBJ2-4
size: few
V: TRBV9

CDR3: CSATGGLNSPLHF
length: 13
J: TRBJ1-6
size: .
V: TRBV20-1

CDR3: CASSGLPGQGAGEQFF
length: 16
J: TRBJ2-1
size: few
V: TRBV5-4

CDR3: CASSRVYNSPLHF
length: 13
J: TRBJ1-6
size: .
V: TRBV19

CDR3: CASSLAGSSPLHF
length: 13
J: TRBJ1-6
size: few
V: TRBV12-3/TRBV12-4

CDR3: CATSREARNEQFF
length: 13
J: TRBJ2-1
size: few
V: TRBV15

CDR3: CASSTSTGAPDTQYF
length: 15
J: TRBJ2-3
size: few
V: TRBV18

CDR3: CASRSDRGRLETQYF
length: 15
J: TRBJ2-5
size: .
V: TRBV28

CDR3: CSVAGSSNQPQHF
length: 13
J: TRBJ1-5
size: few
V: TRBV29-1

CDR3: CASSQDPQHQSSYNEQFF
length: 18
J: TRBJ2-1
size: .
V: TRBV4-2